Listed below are T cell receptor beta chains from one sample, sequenced in a study of T cells after posttransplantation cyclophosphamide. Produced via immunoSEQ multiplex PCR; TCRdb's table is partial and in-frame only. There are tens of thousands of clones in the sample, none observed a single time. Sequencing was done on a sample of PBMCs. The receptors shown here come from a man aged 35-49 years in good health, CMV-negative, and a related stem cell transplant donor. Both conserved end residues are part of each CDR3. A D gene is named only where the DNA matches it firmly. Not every row has a clone size; where given, it reads once, few, many or a size class.

D	V	length	J	size	DNA	CDR3
TRBD2	TRBV7-3	16	TRBJ2-1	many	TGTGCCAGCAGCTTGGGGGGAGGGCGGGCCTACAATGAGCAGTTCTTC	CASSLGGGRAYNEQFF
TRBD2	TRBV9	16	TRBJ2-1	many	TGTGCCAGCAGCCCCCGGACTAGCGCCCCAGGGAATGAGCAGTTCTTC	CASSPRTSAPGNEQFF
TRBD2	TRBV19	15	TRBJ2-5	many	TGTGCCAGTAGTATCACTGCTAGCGGGGGAGAGACCCAGTACTTC	CASSITASGGETQYF
.	TRBV5-1	16	TRBJ1-1	many	TGCGCCAGCAGCTTGGCTGGGGGTAGCGGAAACACTGAAGCTTTCTTT	CASSLAGGSGNTEAFF
TRBD1	TRBV27	16	TRBJ2-2	many	TGTGCCAGCTCCCCCCCGGCCGCAGGGGGCACCGGGGAGCTGTTTTTT	CASSPPAAGGTGELFF
.	TRBV29-1	16	TRBJ2-7	.	TGCAGCGTTCTAACCCCGGGATCTCGAAACTCCTACGAGCAGTACTTC	CSVLTPGSRNSYEQYF
TRBD2	TRBV19	18	TRBJ2-6	many	TGTGCCAGTAGTTTACGGACTAGCGGGGGCTCTGGGGCCAACGTCCTGACTTTC	CASSLRTSGGSGANVLTF
.	TRBV18	16	TRBJ2-2	many	TGTGCCAGCTCATCAACAGGATCGGGGAACACCGGGGAGCTGTTTTTT	CASSSTGSGNTGELFF
.	TRBV5-1	12	TRBJ2-2	many	TGCGCCAGCAGCCTGAACACCGGGGAGCTGTTTTTT	CASSLNTGELFF
.	TRBV15	14	TRBJ1-2	many	TGTGCCACCAGCAGAGACCCAGGAGGCTATGGCTACACCTTC	CATSRDPGGYGYTF
.	TRBV7-2	13	TRBJ1-6	few	TGTGCCAGCAGCATCCCTAACAATTCACCCCTCCACTTT	CASSIPNNSPLHF
.	TRBV6-1	13	TRBJ2-1	many	TGTGCCAGCAGTGGCCAAGAGGGAACTGAGCAGTTCTTC	CASSGQEGTEQFF
.	TRBV7-2	15	TRBJ1-1	many	TGTGCCAGCAGCCCATTCCAGGGGCAGGGCACTGAAGCTTTCTTT	CASSPFQGQGTEAFF
.	TRBV5-4	12	TRBJ1-1	many	TGTGCCAGCAGCTTGGCCTTCACTGAAGCTTTCTTT	CASSLAFTEAFF
.	TRBV7-2	13	TRBJ2-3	many	TGTGCCAGCAGCTTCAGCGGCACAGATACGCAGTATTTT	CASSFSGTDTQYF
.	TRBV30	11	TRBJ2-7	many	TGTGCCTGGAGTCGTCAGGGTGCGCAGTACTTC	CAWSRQGAQYF
.	TRBV19	12	TRBJ2-1	many	TGTGCCAGTAGTATCTCGGACAATGAGCAGTTCTTC	CASSISDNEQFF
.	TRBV28	15	TRBJ1-5	many	TGTGCCAGCAGTTTATGGGGCGTGGGCAATCAGCCCCAGCATTTT	CASSLWGVGNQPQHF
.	TRBV27	13	TRBJ2-7	many	TGTGCCAGCAGTCTGACAGGTCCCTACGAGCAGTACTTC	CASSLTGPYEQYF
.	TRBV2	15	TRBJ2-2	many	TGTGCCAGCGTCCAAACGGCAGGGGTCACCGGGGAGCTGTTTTTT	CASVQTAGVTGELFF
TRBD2	TRBV28	15	TRBJ2-3	many	TGTGCCAGCAGACTAGCGGGAGGTATCACAGATACGCAGTATTTT	CASRLAGGITDTQYF
TRBD1	TRBV5-5	16	TRBJ1-1	many	TGTGCCAGCAGCACCTCCGGGACAGGGTTTAACACTGAAGCTTTCTTT	CASSTSGTGFNTEAFF
.	TRBV7-2	15	TRBJ2-7	many	TGTGCCAGCAGCTTAGCTAACGGGATAATTGACGAGCAGTACTTC	CASSLANGIIDEQYF
.	TRBV6-7	13	TRBJ1-4	few	.	CASSYRGLKNCFF
TRBD1	TRBV28	14	TRBJ2-5	many	TGTGCCAGCAGTATACGTGACAGGGTAGAGACCCAGTACTTC	CASSIRDRVETQYF
TRBD2	TRBV27	15	TRBJ2-1	many	TGTGCCAGCAGTCCGGGACTAGCGGGATTCAATGAGCAGTTCTTC	CASSPGLAGFNEQFF
.	TRBV6-1	15	TRBJ1-3	many	TGTGCCAGCAAAGAACCAGCCCAGCGGGGAAACACCATATATTTT	CASKEPAQRGNTIYF
TRBD1	TRBV18	13	TRBJ2-5	many	TGTGCCAGCTCACGGGACAGGGAAGAGACCCAGTACTTC	CASSRDREETQYF
.	TRBV28	11	TRBJ1-1	many	TGTGCCAGCAGTTCGGGCACTGAAGCTTTCTTT	CASSSGTEAFF
.	TRBV18	15	TRBJ1-5	many	TGTGCCAGCTCACCACCGGGGGCGCAGAATCAGCCCCAGCATTTT	CASSPPGAQNQPQHF
.	TRBV18	15	TRBJ2-5	many	TGTGCCAGCTCACCACAACCGGGACTTGTTGAGACCCAGTACTTC	CASSPQPGLVETQYF
.	TRBV6-6	13	TRBJ1-2	many	TGTGCCAGCAGCCCCGGGACTAACTATGGCTACACCTTC	CASSPGTNYGYTF
.	TRBV7-2	14	TRBJ2-5	many	TGTGCCAGCAGCCCCCAAAAGGGGAGGGAGACCCAGTACTTC	CASSPQKGRETQYF
.	TRBV5-6	16	TRBJ2-3	many	TGTGCCAGCAGCCCTGGGGGTAGCGGAAGCACAGATACGCAGTATTTT	CASSPGGSGSTDTQYF
TRBD2	TRBV4-1	16	TRBJ2-2	many	TGCGCCAGCAGCCCTGGACTAGCGGGAGACACCGGGGAGCTGTTTTTT	CASSPGLAGDTGELFF
.	TRBV7-7	12	TRBJ2-3	many	TGTGCTAGCAGCTTGGTTCACGGTACGCAGTATTTT	CASSLVHGTQYF
TRBD2	TRBV27	15	TRBJ2-1	many	TGTGCCAGCAGTTTAGCGGGGGGCTCCTACAATGAGCAGTTCTTC	CASSLAGGSYNEQFF
.	TRBV28	16	TRBJ1-2	many	TGTGCCAGCAGTTTAGGAGGCGGCGTCTCTAACTATGGCTACACCTTC	CASSLGGGVSNYGYTF
TRBD2	TRBV10-3	14	TRBJ2-7	many	TGTGCCATCAGGGGGCGGGAGGGCCTAGGCGAGCAGTACTTC	CAIRGREGLGEQYF
.	TRBV6-1	13	TRBJ1-2	many	TGTGCCAGCAGTCTGACAGCTAACTATGGCTACACCTTC	CASSLTANYGYTF
.	TRBV9	14	TRBJ1-4	many	TGTGCCAGCAGCGTAGCAGGGACTAATGAAAAACTGTTTTTT	CASSVAGTNEKLFF
TRBD2	TRBV2	14	TRBJ2-3	many	TGTGCCACATCAATGATGGGGAGGGTGGATACGCAGTATTTT	CATSMMGRVDTQYF
.	TRBV28	15	TRBJ1-2	many	TGTGCCAGCAGTTTCCCTTTAGGGAGAGGATATGGCTACACCTTC	CASSFPLGRGYGYTF